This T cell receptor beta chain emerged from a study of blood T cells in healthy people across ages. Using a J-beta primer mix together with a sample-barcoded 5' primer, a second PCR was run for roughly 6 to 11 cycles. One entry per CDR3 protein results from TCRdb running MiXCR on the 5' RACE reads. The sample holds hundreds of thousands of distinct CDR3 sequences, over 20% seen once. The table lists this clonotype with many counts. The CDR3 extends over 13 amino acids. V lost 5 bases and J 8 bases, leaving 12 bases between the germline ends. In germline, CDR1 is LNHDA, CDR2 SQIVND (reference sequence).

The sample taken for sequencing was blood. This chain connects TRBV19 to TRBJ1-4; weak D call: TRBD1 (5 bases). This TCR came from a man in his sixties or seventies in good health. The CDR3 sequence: CASSGGLREKLFF. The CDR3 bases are TGTGCCAGTAGTGGGGGATTAAGGGAAAAACTGTTTTTT. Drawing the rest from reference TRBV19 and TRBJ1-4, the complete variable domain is DGGITQSPKYLFRKEGQNVTLSCEQNLNHDAMYWYRQDPGQGLRLIYYSQIVNDFQKGDIAEGYSVSREKKESFPLTVTSAQKNPTAFYLCASSGGLREKLFFGSGTQLSVL.